The next 17 T cell receptor beta chains were all read from a single sample in a study of tissue T cells after allogeneic stem cell transplantation. The repertoire was sequenced with immunoSEQ multiplex PCR; TCRdb's copy has only in-frame clones and lacks some. Here the sample spans over 40,000 clones, about three quarters being singletons. Sequences were obtained from sorted cells pooled from one or two spleens. These TCRs come from a pool of C57BL/6 mice in good health.

A remark on this clone: Gene labels here are mouse ones. The sequence runs out 1 residue before the end of the CDR3; the remainder is reconstructed from the germline J gene. The chain links TRBV23 to TRBJ2-5; TRBD1 is taken as the D call from the table, unchecked against the DNA. CDR3 length equals 15 residues. Germline values: CDR1 KGHTA, CDR2 FQNQQP. CDR3 DNA (partial): TGCTCCAGCAGTCAACCCCCGGGACATCAAGACACCCAGTAC. It yields the protein CSSSQPPGHQDTQY. The full CDR3 is CSSSQPPGHQDTQYF.

A note on this clone: The genes are named according to mouse. The observed sequence ends 1 residue before the CDR3 terminus, with the missing tail filled in from the germline J gene. The sample carries other DNA sequences with the same CDR3. The chain is built from TRBV31 and TRBJ2-2; D possibly corresponds to TRBD2 (6 bases). V lost 0 bases, J lost 1 base, and 6 bases lay in between. The CDR3 runs 14 residues. Germline loops: CDR1 GKSSPN, CDR2 SITVG. CDR3 DNA (partial): TGTGCCTGGAGTCTACTGGGAAACACCGGGCAGCTCTAC. Protein sequence: CAWSLLGNTGQLY. The full CDR3 protein is CAWSLLGNTGQLYF.

For this clone: Gene names are the mouse ones. The CDR3 sequence is CASSLRQVGSPLYF. The covered CDR3 bases are TGTGCCAGCAGCCTCCGCCAGGTGGGGTCGCCCCTCTAC. The rearrangement links TRBV19 to TRBJ1-6; D ambiguous. The read terminates 1 residue ahead of where the CDR3 ends, so the germline J gene completes it. TRBJ1-6 is an open reading frame whose function is uncertain. CDR1 is FNHDT and CDR2 is SITEND in the germline V gene (reference sequence). The CDR3 loop spans 14 amino acids. V lost 5 bases to trimming and J lost 10 bases, with 16 bases between them.

As regards this clone: Germline and genes here are mouse. The observed sequence ends 1 residue before the CDR3 terminus, with the missing tail filled in from the germline J gene. This same CDR3 is encoded by further DNA sequences in the sample. The chain couples TRBV3 to TRBJ2-4; unclear D gene. Germline CDR1 reads SNHLY; CDR2 reads FYNGKV (reference sequence). V was trimmed by 2 bases and J by 3 bases, leaving 6 bases between them. The CDR3 has 13 residues. CDR3 sequence: CASSLRLQNTLYF. The sequenced part of the CDR3 DNA is TGTGCCAGCAGCTTACGGCTCCAAAACACCTTGTAC.

The table lists this clone with a count of one. Gene names are mouse gene names. The read comes to an end 1 residue before the CDR3 does, leaving the germline J gene to fill in the end. The chain joins TRBV26 to TRBJ1-2; D perhaps matches TRBD1 (5 bases). The ends were cut back, 1 base at V and 0 bases at J, with 6 bases in the middle. From germline, CDR1 is KGHPV and CDR2 FQNQEV (reference sequence). The CDR3 runs 14 residues. CDR3 DNA (partial): TGTGCCAGCAGTCTGTTCAGGGCAAACTCCGACTACACC. Translation: CASSLFRANSDYT. The entire CDR3 sequence reads CASSLFRANSDYTF.

As to this clone: Germline and genes here are mouse. From the germline J gene comes the end of the CDR3, since the read stops 1 residue before it. The chain is built from TRBV3 and TRBJ2-3, with 11 bases lining up with TRBD1. Looked up from germline, CDR1 is SNHLY and CDR2 is FYNGKV (reference sequence). This CDR3 spans 15 amino acids. V lost 6 bases to trimming and J lost 0 bases; unmatched junction nucleotides: 2. CDR3 sequence reads: CASRGQGVSAETLYF. CDR3 bases read: TGTGCCAGCAGGGGACAGGGGGTTAGTGCAGAAACGCTGTAT.

For this clone: Here the gene names and germline are mouse. Read data end 1 residue before the CDR3 end; the end is taken from the germline J gene. The chain is built from TRBV13-2 and TRBJ2-7; tentatively, D is TRBD1 (8 bases). CDR3 length equals 14 residues. Trimming shortened V by 0 bases and J by 7 bases, and 14 bases separated the two germline ends. Per germline, CDR1 NNHNN and CDR2 SYGAGS (reference sequence). The CDR3 DNA, read in part, is TGTGCCAGCGGTGATGCAAACAGGGGGGGGGAACAGTAC. Translated: CASGDANRGGEQY. Given in full, the CDR3 is CASGDANRGGEQYF.

Turning to this clone: The gene names here belong to mouse. The read ends 1 residue shy of where the CDR3 ends; the end is completed using the germline J gene. This rearrangement joins TRBV20 to TRBJ2-7, with TRBD1 matching over 7 bases. Germline V CDR1 and CDR2: GFQATS, STVNSAI. Germline trimming cut 5 bases from V and 2 bases from J; bases unmatched to any gene: 6. CDR3 size: 13 residues. CDR3 DNA, as far as it was read: TGTGGTGCTCAAACAGGGGTCCCCTATGAACAGTAC. Residues: CGAQTGVPYEQY. The full-length CDR3 reads as CGAQTGVPYEQYF.

On this clone: Gene and germline names: mouse. Incomplete CDR3 DNA: TGTGCAAGCAGCTTAGATTGGGGTAACCAAGACACCCAGTAC. Its protein product is CASSLDWGNQDTQY. The entire CDR3 protein is CASSLDWGNQDTQYF. The chain carries TRBV16 and TRBJ2-5; tentative D call: TRBD2 (5 bases). The read ends 1 residue shy of where the CDR3 ends; the end is completed using the germline J gene. Germline assignment: CDR1 SGHSA and CDR2 FRNQAP. This CDR3 contains 15 residues. V lost 0 bases and J 0 bases, leaving 7 bases between the germline ends.

With respect to this clone: Gene names follow the mouse nomenclature. The read finishes 1 residue shy of the CDR3 end, and the germline J gene is used to complete it. The rearrangement links TRBV3 to TRBJ2-1; no clear D. Trimming took off 5 bases at V and 4 bases at J, with 6 bases between the two ends. Germline V gives CDR1 SNHLY, CDR2 FYNGKV (reference sequence). The CDR3 runs 12 residues. The CDR3 bases that were read are TGTGCCAGCAGCCCAGTTTATGCTGAGCAGTTC. This translates into CASSPVYAEQF. The full-length CDR3 reads as CASSPVYAEQFF.

As regards this clone: Germline and genes here are mouse. The CDR3 extends 1 residue past the end of the read, so its final part is completed from the germline J gene. The chain links TRBV12-1 to TRBJ2-1; D perhaps matches TRBD2 (5 bases). The CDR3 contains 14 residues. Trimming cost V 4 bases and J 4 bases, with 13 bases left between them. Per the germline V gene, CDR1 is SGHSN and CDR2 is HYEKVE. The CDR3 reads CASSPRWAYAEQFF. Incomplete CDR3 DNA: TGTGCCAGCTCCCCCCGCTGGGCGTATGCTGAGCAGTTC.

Turning to this clone: All gene names here are mouse names. The read halts 1 residue ahead of the CDR3 end, with the missing end drawn from the germline J gene. The V and J genes are TRBV1 and TRBJ1-5; D not certain. The germline CDR1 and CDR2 sequences are NSQYPW and LRSPGD (reference sequence). The CDR3 spans 14 residues. Trimming pared 4 bases from V and 0 bases from J, leaving 7 bases between. This CDR3 reads CTCSGHYNNQAPLF. CDR3 DNA, as far as it was read: TGCACCTGCAGTGGACATTATAACAACCAGGCTCCGCTT.

This clone occurred a few times. Each gene name is a mouse one. The sequenced fragment ends 1 residue before the CDR3 boundary, so the rest is inferred from the germline J gene. The chain combines TRBV16 with TRBJ2-7; D possibly corresponds to TRBD1 (5 bases). The germline V gene has CDR1 SGHSA and CDR2 FRNQAP. The V end was cut by 0 bases, the J end by 6 bases, with 6 bases between. CDR3 size: 12 residues. The CDR3 DNA, read in part, is TGTGCAAGCAGCTTAGACAGGGTTGAACAGTAC. It yields the protein CASSLDRVEQY. The whole CDR3 sequence reads CASSLDRVEQYF.

This clone was observed a few times. Mouse gene names and germline throughout. The CDR3 end is not reached by the read, which stops 1 residue before it; the germline J gene fills it in. The chain is built from TRBV2 and TRBJ2-5; 11 bases are a match to TRBD2. The junction had 3 bases not matched to a gene; V was cut back by 5 bases and J by 5 bases. Germline CDR1 LGHNA, CDR2 YSYQKL. This CDR3 region has 14 residues. The CDR3 here is CASSTGGARDTQYF. The sequenced part of the CDR3 DNA is TGTGCCAGCAGCACTGGGGGGGCGAGAGACACCCAGTAC.

A word on this clone: Gene labels here are mouse ones. Read data end 1 residue before the CDR3 end; the end is taken from the germline J gene. The rearrangement links TRBV13-3 to TRBJ1-3; D might be TRBD1 (5 bases). Germline loops: CDR1 NNHDY, CDR2 SYVADS. CDR3 length equals 14 residues. V lost 5 bases, J lost 0 bases, and 9 bases lay in between. Partial CDR3 DNA: TGTGCCAGCAGGACAGCCCTTTCTGGAAATACGCTCTAT. Its protein product is CASRTALSGNTLY. In full, the CDR3 reads CASRTALSGNTLYF.

This clone was recorded once. Gene labels here are mouse ones. From the germline J gene comes the end of the CDR3, since the read stops 1 residue before it. The rearrangement links TRBV13-2 to TRBJ1-1; 11 bases are a match to TRBD1. This CDR3 is built from 17 residues. The junction had 10 bases not matched to a gene; V was cut back by 3 bases and J by 3 bases. The germline V gene encodes CDR1 NNHNN and CDR2 SYGAGS (reference sequence). Incomplete CDR3 DNA: TGTGCCAGCGGTGCTTCCCCGGGACAGGGGGTGGACACAGAAGTCTTC. It specifies CASGASPGQGVDTEVF. The entire CDR3 sequence reads CASGASPGQGVDTEVFF.

Only a few counts were recorded for this clone. Gene names denote mouse genes. The sequence runs out 1 residue before the end of the CDR3; the remainder is reconstructed from the germline J gene. The V gene is TRBV13-1, the J gene TRBJ2-7, with TRBD1 matching 10 bases. The CDR3 consists of 13 residues. J lost 7 bases, V lost 4 bases, and 5 bases had no gene match. Germline CDR1 is NSHNY and CDR2 is SYGAGN. This CDR3 reads CASSRQGAGEQYF. The CDR3 bases that were read are TGTGCCAGCAGTCGACAGGGGGCGGGGGAACAGTAC.